This T cell receptor beta chain was identified in a study of blood T cell repertoires in COVID-19. Study as a whole: Samples taken during acute and convalescent COVID-19 were collected in the United States, Italy and Spain. T cells, B-cell-depleted T cells, or PBMCs supplied cDNA or gDNA.

The CDR3 runs 18 residues. Germline V lookup: CDR1 LNHNV, CDR2 YYDKDF (reference sequence). V lost 0 bases, J lost 2 bases, and 16 bases lay in between. In the source study's methods: Cell counts per sample came from amplifying reference gene primers. Method: immunoSEQ multiplex PCR; TCRdb's copy keeps in-frame clones and lacks some. That table supplies the V and J calls and clone size; D and trimming were determined from the DNA. The sample contains over 150,000 clones, approximately 80% of which appear only once. Sequencing was done on a sample of peripheral blood. This clonotype originated in a woman aged 45-59 years with acute or convalescent COVID-19. The chain is built from TRBV15 and TRBJ2-2; D perhaps matches TRBD2 (6 bases). In DNA form, the CDR3 reads TGTGCCACCAGCAGAGATTTGGCGGGACTGATCAACACCGGGGAGCTGTTTTTT. Translating gives CATSRDLAGLINTGELFF.